This passage covers 16 T cell receptor beta chains from one sample sequenced in a study of blood T cell repertoires in COVID-19. Some clones are missing from TCRdb's copy, which holds only in-frame ones; the method was immunoSEQ multiplex PCR. This table holds around 92,000 clones, 86% found once. What was sequenced was peripheral blood. The receptors come from a human donor in a cohort sampled during active COVID-19.

This clone occurred a few times. This sequence joins TRBV28 and TRBJ2-7; D ambiguous. With 5 bases removed from V and 7 bases from J, the gap between germline ends came to 12 bases. Looked up from germline, CDR1 is MDHEN and CDR2 is SYDVKM. This CDR3 region has 12 residues. In DNA form, the CDR3 reads TGTGCCAGCAGTCCCCTTGGAGAGGAGCAGTACTTC. Residues: CASSPLGEEQYF.

This chain joins TRBV28 and TRBJ2-7; TRBD2 matches 12 bases. The CDR3 runs to 16 residues. Germline V gene sequence: CDR1 MDHEN, CDR2 SYDVKM. The junction had 8 bases not matched to a gene; V was cut back by 2 bases and J by 6 bases. Written as DNA, the CDR3 is TGTGCCAGCAGTTTAGGGCTAGCGGGAGGGTCAGTCGAGCAGTACTTC. This gives the protein CASSLGLAGGSVEQYF.

This clone was seen only a few times. The chain carries TRBV29-1 and TRBJ2-7; a possible D gene is TRBD2 (7 bases). V was shortened by 6 bases and J by 1 base, with 13 bases between the two germline ends. Germline CDR1 is SQVTM and CDR2 is ANQGSEA. This CDR3 spans 13 amino acids. The DNA of the CDR3 is TGCAGCGTGGCGGGGGCCCAATCCTACGAGCAGTACTTC. Its protein is CSVAGAQSYEQYF.

This rearrangement joins TRBV2 to TRBJ1-1, with 7 bases lining up with TRBD1. The CDR3 loop spans 13 amino acids. Germline V gives CDR1 SNHLY, CDR2 FYNNEI. Trimming cost V 10 bases and J 0 bases; bases outside gene matches: 5. The chain's CDR3 is CATPGQMNTEAFF. CDR3 in DNA: TGTGCCACCCCGGGACAGATGAACACTGAAGCTTTCTTT.

As DNA, the CDR3 is TGTGCCAGCAGCATCGACAGTGGATACGAGCAGTACTTC. This encodes CASSIDSGYEQYF. V and J are TRBV11-3 and TRBJ2-7; TRBD1 is a possible D gene (5 bases). Trimming took off 5 bases at V and 4 bases at J, with 12 bases between the two ends. This CDR3 has 13 amino acids. CDR1 is SGHNT, CDR2 YENEEA, per germline.

This clone occurred once. V is TRBV4-3 and J is TRBJ1-1, with D perhaps TRBD1 (5 bases). Looked up from germline, CDR1 is LGHNA and CDR2 is YSLEER. This CDR3 has 14 amino acids. V shed 1 base and J shed 7 bases, with 13 bases lying between them. The CDR3 loop reads CASSQVGQGFEAFF. DNA of the CDR3: TGCGCCAGCAGCCAAGTCGGTCAGGGCTTTGAAGCTTTCTTT.

The V gene is TRBV7-2, the J gene TRBJ2-7; 12 nucleotides align to TRBD2. The germline V gene encodes CDR1 SGHTA and CDR2 FQGNSA. There are 13 residues in the CDR3. V lost 10 bases and J lost 8; bases outside the gene matches: 9. The CDR3: CATRLAGVAKQYF. CDR3 sequence (DNA): TGTGCCACCCGACTAGCGGGAGTCGCGAAGCAGTACTTC.

The J gene is TRBJ2-5, the V gene TRBV7-2; 9 bases are a match to TRBD1. This CDR3 region has 16 residues. Germline CDR1 SGHTA, CDR2 FQGNSA. V was clipped by 6 bases and J by 0 bases; unmatched bases: 8. CDR3 nucleotide sequence: TGTGCCAGCAGACTCGGGACAGGGAAGAACCAAGAGACCCAGTACTTC. It is translated as CASRLGTGKNQETQYF.

In its sample, this clone is medium-sized. The rearrangement uses TRBV6-5 and TRBJ2-1, with a tentative D call TRBD2 (6 bases). Between the trimmed V and J ends, which lost 8 bases and 8 bases, there was a span of 13 bases. Germline CDR1 reads MNHEY; CDR2 reads SVGAGI. This CDR3 has 12 amino acids. The CDR3 spells CASLGGADEQFF. The CDR3 bases are TGTGCCAGCCTTGGAGGGGCTGATGAGCAGTTCTTC.

The chain carries TRBV7-4 and TRBJ2-7, with D perhaps TRBD1 (6 bases). This CDR3 region has 16 residues. Germline V gives CDR1 SGHVT, CDR2 SQSDAQ. V was clipped by 3 bases and J by 0 bases, with 15 bases between them. CDR3 residues: CASSFDRTLSSYEQYF. As DNA, the CDR3 is TGTGCCAGCAGCTTTGACAGGACATTGAGCTCCTACGAGCAGTACTTC.

This rearrangement joins TRBV7-8 to TRBJ1-5, with D unresolved. This CDR3 is built from 13 residues. Per the germline V gene, CDR1 is SGHVS and CDR2 is FQNEAQ. Trimming removed 1 base from V and 6 bases from J, with 7 bases in between. In DNA form, the CDR3 reads TGTGCCAGCAGCTTAGGGCGGGGTCAGCCCCAGCATTTT. It yields the protein CASSLGRGQPQHF.

The chain is built from TRBV5-4 and TRBJ1-1, with a possible D match to TRBD1 (5 bases). Trimming left V 0 bases short and J 3 bases short, with 12 bases between. CDR3 length equals 15 residues. Germline V CDR1 and CDR2: SGHNT, YYREEE (reference sequence). In DNA form, the CDR3 reads TGTGCCAGCAGCTTGGTCCCAGGGTGGGACACTGAAGCTTTCTTT. It encodes CASSLVPGWDTEAFF. Full variable domain (missing parts from reference TRBV5-4 and TRBJ1-1): ETGVTQSPTHLIKTRGQQVTLRCSSQSGHNTVSWYQQALGQGPQFIFQYYREEENGRGNFPPRFSGLQFPNYSSELNVNALELDDSALYLCASSLVPGWDTEAFFGQGTRLTVV.

The rearrangement links TRBV28 to TRBJ1-2; the D gene is possibly TRBD1 (5 bases). This CDR3 has 14 residues. The V gene's germline CDR1 is MDHEN and CDR2 SYDVKM. V was cut by 5 bases and J by 7 bases, with 17 bases left in between. This CDR3 is CASSPPWQGGGYTF. In DNA, the CDR3 is TGTGCCAGCAGTCCGCCCTGGCAGGGCGGTGGCTACACCTTC.

The genes are TRBV5-6 and TRBJ2-1; maybe TRBD1 (6 bases). The CDR3 covers 17 residues. V was shortened by 4 bases and J by 4 bases, with 21 bases between the two germline ends. Germline CDR1 is SGHDT and CDR2 is YYEEEE. CDR3 protein: CASSPSSGTWTYNEQFF. The CDR3, as DNA: TGTGCCAGCAGCCCCTCGTCCGGGACATGGACATACAATGAGCAGTTCTTC.

V and J are TRBV5-4 and TRBJ2-5; TRBD2 is a possible D gene (5 bases). Trimming removed 1 base from V and 5 bases from J, with 15 bases in between. The CDR3 loop spans 15 amino acids. The V gene's germline CDR1 is SGHNT and CDR2 YYREEE (reference sequence). CDR3 in DNA: TGTGCCAGCAGCTTGCCTAGCTCTGAGAGGGAGACCCAGTACTTC. This gives the protein CASSLPSSERETQYF.

This chain connects TRBV4-2 to TRBJ2-3; D gene uncertain. V shed 1 base and J shed 3 bases, with 8 bases lying between them. This CDR3 is built from 14 residues. Germline loops: CDR1 LGHNA, CDR2 YNFKEQ. CDR3: CASSQGHSTDTQYF. DNA of the CDR3: TGTGCCAGCAGCCAAGGACACTCGACAGATACGCAGTATTTT.